This entry is about one T cell receptor beta chain. Its antigen is still unknown. This sample was included in a study of cytomegalovirus exposure and HLA in healthy donors. Primers included in the PCR were 60 Vbeta and 13 Jbeta primers. This table comes from immunoSEQ multiplex PCR, and its TCRdb copy is limited to in-frame clones, with some not included. The sample holds around 130,000 clones. The CDR3 totals 13 residues. The germline V gene has CDR1 MRHNA and CDR2 SNTAGT. V was clipped by 3 bases and J by 2 bases, with 7 bases between them. General study points: CMV serostatus was the only recorded immune exposure for donors.

The clonotype comes from a woman in her thirties or forties in good health and CMV-seronegative. Sequencing was performed on PBMCs. This rearrangement joins TRBV6-4 to TRBJ1-2; the D gene is possibly TRBD1 (6 bases). CDR3 region: CASSETGNYGYTF. CDR3 bases: TGTGCCAGCAGTGAAACAGGGAACTATGGCTACACCTTC.